The 24 T cell receptor beta chains presented below share a single source sample, sequenced in a study of T cells in Graves' hyperthyroidism and ophthalmopathy. RNA transcripts served as the template for amplifying TCR beta CDR3 regions. The TCR CDR3 was amplified in a first-round RT-PCR using the HTBI primer set. TCRdb recomputed calls from the multiplex PCR reads with MiXCR, one row per CDR3 protein. This table has 500,000 to 750,000 distinct CDR3 sequences, 15% to 18% appearing once. Sequencing input: blood. These receptors came from a woman aged 25 to 39 with Graves' hyperthyroidism.

In its sample, this clonotype was seen many times. The chain employs TRBV10-3 and TRBJ2-5, with D perhaps given as TRBD1 or TRBD2 (5 bases each). Trimming shortened V by 5 bases and J by 2 bases, and 21 bases separated the two germline ends. CDR1 is ENHRY and CDR2 is SYGVKD in the germline V gene. This CDR3 spans 17 amino acids. Here the CDR3 DNA reads TGTGCCATCAGTCCCTTGGGAACGGGAAGGGGTCAAGAGACCCAGTACTTC. Residues: CAISPLGTGRGQETQYF.

A few counts support this clonotype. This chain connects TRBV7-6 to TRBJ2-2; no definite D call. V shed 0 bases and J shed 6 bases, with 17 bases lying between them. The CDR3 runs to 17 residues. Germline V gene data show CDR1 as SGHVS and CDR2 as FNYEAQ. The CDR3 is CASSLAPGTVPAGELFF. DNA of the CDR3: TGTGCCAGCAGCTTAGCCCCAGGCACTGTACCCGCCGGGGAGCTGTTTTTT.

This clonotype was counted many times. J is TRBJ2-1 and V is TRBV24-1, with TRBD2 identical over 9 bases. V was pared by 3 bases and J by 5 bases, with 4 bases of the junction left unmatched. CDR1 is KGHDR and CDR2 is SFDVKD in the germline V gene. The CDR3 runs 15 residues. CDR3: CATSDIGGRDNEQFF. The CDR3 nucleotides read TGTGCCACCAGTGATATCGGCGGGAGGGACAATGAGCAGTTCTTC.

This clonotype was observed many times. This chain links TRBV18 with TRBJ2-7; D call uncertain. From germline, CDR1 is KGHSH and CDR2 LQKENI. CDR3 length: 14 amino acids. Trimming stripped 1 base from V and 6 bases from J, with 13 bases between. Here the CDR3 reads CASSPHHRLAEQYF. In DNA, the CDR3 is TGTGCCAGCTCACCACACCACAGACTGGCCGAGCAGTACTTC. The whole variable domain, filled in from reference TRBV18 and TRBJ2-7, reads NAGVMQNPRHLVRRRGQEARLRCSPMKGHSHVYWYRQLPEEGLKFMVYLQKENIIDESGMPKERFSAEFPKEGPSILRIQQVVRGDSAAYFCASSPHHRLAEQYFGPGTRLTVT.

The chain links TRBV20-1 to TRBJ2-2; 8 bases fit TRBD2. J lost 0 bases, V lost 6 bases, and 15 bases had no gene match. The CDR3 has 18 residues. Per the germline V gene, CDR1 is DFQATT and CDR2 is SNEGSKA (reference sequence). Written as DNA, the CDR3 is TGCAGTGCCCTCGGCGGGGGGCCAGTTCGCGCGAACACCGGGGAGCTGTTTTTT. This encodes CSALGGGPVRANTGELFF.

A word on this clonotype: Since a much larger clone is just one base distant, this may be a read error. This sequence joins TRBV7-2 and TRBJ2-2, with 7 bases aligning to TRBD1. This CDR3 is 15 amino acids long. The junction had 10 bases not matched to a gene; V was cut back by 9 bases and J by 3 bases. In germline, CDR1 is SGHTA, CDR2 FQGNSA. CDR3 loop: CARSPGQEYTGELFF. For the CDR3, the DNA is TGTGCCAGAAGCCCAGGACAGGAATACACCGGGGAGCTGTTTTTT. Complete variable domain (other parts from reference TRBV7-2 and TRBJ2-2): GAGVSQSPSNKVTEKGKDVELRCDPISGHTALYWYRQSLGQGLEFLIYFQGNSAPDKSGLPSDRFSAERTGGSVSTLTIQRTQQEDSAVYLCARSPGQEYTGELFFGEGSRLTVL.

The chain couples TRBV11-2 to TRBJ2-1; 9 nucleotides line up with TRBD2. The CDR3 loop spans 15 amino acids. CDR1 and CDR2 (germline): SGHAT, FQNNGV. Trimming cost V 2 bases and J 8 bases; bases outside gene matches: 7. The CDR3 bases are TGTGCCAGCAGCTTATTACTAGCGGGTGGGGATGAGCAGTTCTTC. As protein: CASSLLLAGGDEQFF.

The rearrangement joins TRBV7-9 to TRBJ2-1, with D perhaps given as TRBD1 or TRBD2 (6 bases each). Trimming left V 2 bases short and J 7 bases short, with 33 bases between. The CDR3 consists of 21 residues. Germline CDR1 reads SEHNR; CDR2 reads FQNEAQ (reference sequence). CDR3 sequence (DNA): TGTGCCAGCAGCTTATTCCCCCTAAGTAGTTCGGCGGGAAGGGGGAGAAATGAGCAGTTCTTC. Translating gives CASSLFPLSSSAGRGRNEQFF. The full variable domain, with the rest looked up from reference TRBV7-9 and TRBJ2-1, is DTGVSQNPRHKITKRGQNVTFRCDPISEHNRLYWYRQTLGQGPEFLTYFQNEAQLEKSRLLSDRFSAERPKGSFSTLEIQRTEQGDSAMYLCASSLFPLSSSAGRGRNEQFFGPGTRLTVL.

Comment on this clonotype: A much larger clonotype is one base distant, so this may be a read error. The chain has TRBV2 and TRBJ2-5; 7 bases line up with TRBD2. The V segment lost 8 bases and the J segment 0 bases; nucleotides outside the gene matches: 9. CDR1 and CDR2 (germline): SNHLY, FYNNEI. This CDR3 comprises 15 residues. CDR3 sequence: CASGAGTTYQETQYF. CDR3 DNA sequence: TGTGCCAGCGGTGCAGGGACTACCTACCAAGAGACCCAGTACTTC.

This clonotype occurred many times. The CDR3 coding sequence is TGTGCTAGTGGGACGGGTCGGACCGACAATGAGCAGTTCTTC. It codes for CASGTGRTDNEQFF. The genes are TRBV12-5 and TRBJ2-1; no clear D gene. The V and J ends lost 6 bases and 5 bases respectively, with 14 bases between them. Germline V gene lookup returns CDR1 LGHNT and CDR2 FRNRAP. The CDR3 extends over 14 amino acids.

The chain couples TRBV5-1 to TRBJ2-1, with a possible D match to TRBD1 (6 bases). Germline CDR1 SGHRS, CDR2 YFSETQ. The V end was cut by 2 bases, the J end by 5 bases, with 14 bases between. The CDR3 covers 15 residues. The CDR3 DNA is TGCGCCAGCAGCTTTAGGACAGATAATAACAATGAGCAGTTCTTC. Encoded protein: CASSFRTDNNNEQFF.

This clonotype has at least ten counts. V usage is TRBV7-2 and J usage is TRBJ2-1; D remains ambiguous. Trimming stripped 4 bases from V and 0 bases from J, with 13 bases between. The CDR3 has 16 residues. The germline gives CDR1 SGHTA, CDR2 FQGNSA. The CDR3 DNA reads TGTGCCAGCAGCTCCGCCGCCATGAGCTCCTACAATGAGCAGTTCTTC. Amino acid sequence: CASSSAAMSSYNEQFF.

The chain has TRBV6-6 and TRBJ1-1; tentative D call: TRBD1 (5 bases). V lost 0 bases, J lost 6 bases, and 14 bases lay in between. The CDR3 runs to 15 residues. CDR1 and CDR2 from the germline V gene are MNHNY and SVGAGI (reference sequence). CDR3 nucleotide sequence: TGTGCCAGCAGTTACTCGAGGCAGGGCCGTGCTGAAGCTTTCTTT. It translates to CASSYSRQGRAEAFF.

The V and J genes are TRBV9 and TRBJ2-3, with D possibly TRBD1 on 6 matching bases. Per germline, CDR1 SGDLS and CDR2 YYNGEE. The V gene lost 0 bases and the J gene lost 4 bases, with 21 bases spanning the gap. This CDR3 spans 18 amino acids. The CDR3 is CASSVGPQGGTSPDTQYF. The CDR3 region has the DNA TGTGCCAGCAGCGTAGGTCCCCAAGGGGGAACCTCCCCAGATACGCAGTATTTT.

Concerning this clonotype itself: The junction differs from germline at one of its ends, possibly a read error. The chain joins TRBV2 to TRBJ1-2, with D uncertain. Germline CDR1 SNHLY, CDR2 FYNNEI. This CDR3 is built from 15 residues. CDR3 amino acids: CAGSGYLVSDYGYTF. The DNA of the CDR3 is TGTGCCGGCAGTGGGTATTTGGTCAGCGACTATGGCTACACCTTC.

The table lists this clonotype with a few counts. The V and J genes are TRBV30 and TRBJ1-3; D call uncertain. The germline V gene has CDR1 GTSNPN and CDR2 SVGIG (reference sequence). Trimming took 0 bases from V and 0 from J, leaving 21 bases between them. The CDR3 contains 19 residues. The DNA of the CDR3 is TGTGCCTGGAGTGTGACGTTGTCTGGTTGGCGGTTCTCTGGAAACACCATATATTTT. Protein sequence: CAWSVTLSGWRFSGNTIYF.

This clonotype occurred many times. V and J are TRBV28 and TRBJ2-5; 9 bases align to TRBD2. Trimming cost V 2 bases and J 4 bases; bases outside gene matches: 5. The CDR3 runs 15 residues. The germline CDR1 and CDR2 sequences are MDHEN and SYDVKM. The CDR3 region is CASSLGLAGRETQYF. In DNA form, the CDR3 reads TGTGCCAGCAGTTTAGGGCTAGCGGGACGAGAGACCCAGTACTTC.

This clonotype came up many times. The rearrangement uses TRBV28 and TRBJ2-7; D remains ambiguous. Germline lookup yields CDR1 MDHEN and CDR2 SYDVKM. This CDR3 has 13 amino acids. V was trimmed by 6 bases and J by 3 bases, leaving 12 bases between them. CDR3 nucleotides: TGTGCCAGCAGCTGGCTGACAAACTACGAGCAGTACTTC. It yields the protein CASSWLTNYEQYF.

This clonotype came up many times. The rearrangement uses TRBV5-1 and TRBJ1-2, with D perhaps TRBD1 (5 bases). The CDR3 contains 15 residues. The germline V and J ends were trimmed by 0 bases and 2 bases, with 11 bases remaining between them. CDR1 is SGHRS, CDR2 YFSETQ, per germline. CDR3 in DNA: TGCGCCAGCAGCTTGGAGGCGGGGACCAACTATGGCTACACCTTC. As protein: CASSLEAGTNYGYTF.

A few counts support this clonotype. The rearrangement joins TRBV9 to TRBJ2-1, with D perhaps matching TRBD2 (5 bases). V dropped 0 bases and J dropped 8 bases, with 12 bases sitting between them. Germline loops: CDR1 SGDLS, CDR2 YYNGEE. CDR3 size: 14 residues. The CDR3 spells CASSVDLAEDEQFF. The CDR3, as DNA: TGTGCCAGCAGCGTAGATCTAGCAGAGGATGAGCAGTTCTTC.

This clonotype was detected a few times. The chain has TRBV6-6 and TRBJ2-7; D ambiguous. CDR3 length equals 15 residues. The germline V gene has CDR1 MNHNY and CDR2 SVGAGI (reference sequence). With 0 bases removed from V and 4 bases from J, the gap between germline ends came to 13 bases. CDR3 sequence reads: CASSYSTVPTYEQYF. CDR3 DNA sequence: TGTGCCAGCAGTTACTCGACCGTTCCGACTTACGAGCAGTACTTC.

The CDR3 bases are TGCAGTGCTGTGGCGGGTCTTGGGACAGATACGCAGTATTTT. It encodes CSAVAGLGTDTQYF. The V and J genes are TRBV20-1 and TRBJ2-3, with D perhaps TRBD2 (5 bases). CDR1 and CDR2 (germline): DFQATT, SNEGSKA (reference sequence). Trimming shortened V by 5 bases and J by 3 bases, and 15 bases separated the two germline ends. This CDR3 is built from 14 residues.

The V gene is TRBV24-1, the J gene TRBJ2-5; tentatively, D is TRBD1 (6 bases). V gave up 4 bases and J gave up 8 bases, with 22 bases separating them. CDR3 length: 16 amino acids. Germline V gives CDR1 KGHDR, CDR2 SFDVKD. The DNA for the CDR3 is TGTGCCACCAGTGACACGTTCCAGGGGCCCGGAGATACCCAGTACTTC. Translation gives CATSDTFQGPGDTQYF.

At least ten counts were recorded for this clonotype. This chain joins TRBV20-1 and TRBJ2-7; tentatively, D is TRBD2 (5 bases). This CDR3 comprises 13 residues. Germline V gives CDR1 DFQATT, CDR2 SNEGSKA (reference sequence). The germline V and J ends were trimmed by 6 bases and 9 bases, with 21 bases remaining between them. CDR3 in DNA: TGCAGTGCCGCAGTGTCTGAGGGTTCGACGCAGTACTTC. It codes for CSAAVSEGSTQYF.